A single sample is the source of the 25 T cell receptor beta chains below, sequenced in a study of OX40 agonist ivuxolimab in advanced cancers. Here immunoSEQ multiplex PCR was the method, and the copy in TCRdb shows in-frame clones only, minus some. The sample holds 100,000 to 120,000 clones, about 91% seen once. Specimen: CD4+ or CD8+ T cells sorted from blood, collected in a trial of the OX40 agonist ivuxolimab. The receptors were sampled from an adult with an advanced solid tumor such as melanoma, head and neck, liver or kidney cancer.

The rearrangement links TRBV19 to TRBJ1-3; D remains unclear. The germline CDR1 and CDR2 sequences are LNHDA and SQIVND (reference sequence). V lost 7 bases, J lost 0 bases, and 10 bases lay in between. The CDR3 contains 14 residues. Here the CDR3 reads CASTGGHSGNTIYF. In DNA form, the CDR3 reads TGTGCCAGTACCGGCGGTCACTCTGGAAACACCATATATTTT.

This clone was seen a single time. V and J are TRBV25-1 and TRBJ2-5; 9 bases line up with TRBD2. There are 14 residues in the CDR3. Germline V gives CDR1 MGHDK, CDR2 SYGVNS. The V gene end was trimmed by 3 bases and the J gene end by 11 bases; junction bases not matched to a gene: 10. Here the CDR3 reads CASSDLASGALQYF. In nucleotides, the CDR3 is TGTGCCAGCAGTGATCTGGCTAGCGGGGCCCTTCAGTACTTC. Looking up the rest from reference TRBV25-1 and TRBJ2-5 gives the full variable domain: EADIYQTPRYLVIGTGKKITLECSQTMGHDKMYWYQQDPGMELHLIHYSYGVNSTEKGDLSSESTVSRIRTEHFPLTLESARPSHTSQYLCASSDLASGALQYFGPGTRLLVL.

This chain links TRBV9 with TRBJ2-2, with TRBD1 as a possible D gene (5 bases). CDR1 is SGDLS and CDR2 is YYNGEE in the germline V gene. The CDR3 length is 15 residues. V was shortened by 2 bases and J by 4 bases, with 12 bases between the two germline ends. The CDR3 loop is CASSVAGLSTGELFF. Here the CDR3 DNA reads TGTGCCAGCAGCGTTGCAGGGTTAAGCACCGGGGAGCTGTTTTTT.

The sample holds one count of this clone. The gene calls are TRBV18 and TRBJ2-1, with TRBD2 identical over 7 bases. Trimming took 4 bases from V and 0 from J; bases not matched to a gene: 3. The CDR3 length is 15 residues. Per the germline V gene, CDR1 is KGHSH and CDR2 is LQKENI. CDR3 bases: TGTGCCAGCTCACTGGGCGGGAGCTCCTACAATGAGCAGTTCTTC. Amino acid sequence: CASSLGGSSYNEQFF.

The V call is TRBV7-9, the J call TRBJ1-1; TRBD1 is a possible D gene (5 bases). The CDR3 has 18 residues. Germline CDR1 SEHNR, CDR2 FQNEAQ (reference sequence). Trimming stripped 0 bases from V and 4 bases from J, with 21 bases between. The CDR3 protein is CASSLAGTGLRGSTEAFF. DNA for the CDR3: TGTGCCAGCAGCTTAGCTGGGACGGGGTTGAGAGGCTCCACTGAAGCTTTCTTT.

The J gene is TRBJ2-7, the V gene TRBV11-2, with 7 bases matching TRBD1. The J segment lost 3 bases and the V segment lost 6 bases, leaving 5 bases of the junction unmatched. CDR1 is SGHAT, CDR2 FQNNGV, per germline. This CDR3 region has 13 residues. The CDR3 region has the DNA TGTGCCAGCAGGAGACAGGGTTACTACGAGCAGTACTTC. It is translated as CASRRQGYYEQYF.

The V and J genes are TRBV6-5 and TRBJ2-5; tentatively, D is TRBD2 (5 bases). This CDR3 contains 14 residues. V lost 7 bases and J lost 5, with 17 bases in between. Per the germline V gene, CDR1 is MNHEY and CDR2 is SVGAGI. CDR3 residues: CASTRGRLGETQYF. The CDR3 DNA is TGTGCCAGCACTAGAGGGCGACTCGGCGAGACCCAGTACTTC.

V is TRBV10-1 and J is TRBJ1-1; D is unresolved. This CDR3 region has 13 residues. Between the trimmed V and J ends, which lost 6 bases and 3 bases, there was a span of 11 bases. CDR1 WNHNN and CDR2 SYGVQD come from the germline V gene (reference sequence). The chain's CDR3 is CASRALFDTEAFF. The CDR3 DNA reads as TGCGCCAGCAGGGCTCTCTTTGACACTGAAGCTTTCTTT.

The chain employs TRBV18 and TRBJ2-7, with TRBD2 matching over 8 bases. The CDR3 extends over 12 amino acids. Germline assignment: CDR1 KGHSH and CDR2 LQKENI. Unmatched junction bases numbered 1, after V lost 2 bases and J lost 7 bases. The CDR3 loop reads CASSPERGEQYF. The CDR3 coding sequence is TGTGCCAGCTCACCAGAGCGGGGGGAGCAGTACTTC. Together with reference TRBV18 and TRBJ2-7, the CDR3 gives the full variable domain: NAGVMQNPRHLVRRRGQEARLRCSPMKGHSHVYWYRQLPEEGLKFMVYLQKENIIDESGMPKERFSAEFPKEGPSILRIQQVVRGDSAAYFCASSPERGEQYFGPGTRLTVT.

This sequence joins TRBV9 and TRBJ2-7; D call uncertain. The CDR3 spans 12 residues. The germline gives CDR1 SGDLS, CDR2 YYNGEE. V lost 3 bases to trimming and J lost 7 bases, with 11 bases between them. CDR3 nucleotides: TGTGCCAGCAGCGGATCTAGTGAGGAGCAGTACTTC. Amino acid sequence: CASSGSSEEQYF.

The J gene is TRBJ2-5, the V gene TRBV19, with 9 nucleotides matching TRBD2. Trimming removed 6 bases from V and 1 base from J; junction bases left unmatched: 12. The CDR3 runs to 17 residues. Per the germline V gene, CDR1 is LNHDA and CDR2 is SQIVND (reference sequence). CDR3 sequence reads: CASSPDSGGPLQETQYF. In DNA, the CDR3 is TGTGCCAGTAGCCCCGATAGCGGGGGCCCGCTCCAAGAGACCCAGTACTTC.

Here the CDR3 reads CASSPSPSLAYEQYF. In nucleotides, the CDR3 is TGTGCCAGCTCACCATCGCCTAGCCTGGCCTACGAGCAGTACTTC. The rearrangement links TRBV18 to TRBJ2-7; tentative D call: TRBD2 (5 bases). Trimming took off 2 bases at V and 2 bases at J, with 13 bases between the two ends. Germline CDR1 KGHSH, CDR2 LQKENI. The CDR3 covers 15 residues.

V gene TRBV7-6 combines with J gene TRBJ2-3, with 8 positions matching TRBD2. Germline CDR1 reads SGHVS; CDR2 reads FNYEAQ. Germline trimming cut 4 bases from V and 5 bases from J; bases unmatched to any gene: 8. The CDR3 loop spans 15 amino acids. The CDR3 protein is CASSSSGSREDTQYF. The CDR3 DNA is TGTGCCAGCAGCTCGAGCGGGAGTCGGGAAGATACGCAGTATTTT.

CDR3 in DNA: TGTGCCAGCTCACCTTGGACAGGGGACTACGAGCAGTACTTC. This codes for CASSPWTGDYEQYF. This chain connects TRBV18 to TRBJ2-7; TRBD1 matches 9 bases. CDR1 is KGHSH and CDR2 is LQKENI in the germline V gene. Germline trimming cut 3 bases from V and 3 bases from J; bases unmatched to any gene: 3. The CDR3 covers 14 residues.

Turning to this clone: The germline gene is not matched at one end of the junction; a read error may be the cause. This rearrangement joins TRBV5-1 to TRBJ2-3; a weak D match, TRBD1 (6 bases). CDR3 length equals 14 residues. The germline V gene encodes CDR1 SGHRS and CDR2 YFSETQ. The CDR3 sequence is CASSEGQCTDTQYF. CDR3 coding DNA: TGTGCCAGCAGCGAAGGACAGTGCACAGATACGCAGTATTTT.

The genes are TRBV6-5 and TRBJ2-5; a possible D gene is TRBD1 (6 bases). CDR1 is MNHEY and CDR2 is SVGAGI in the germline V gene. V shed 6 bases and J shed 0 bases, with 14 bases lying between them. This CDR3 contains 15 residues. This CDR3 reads CASRFLQGNQETQYF. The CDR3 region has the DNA TGTGCCAGCAGATTTCTTCAGGGGAACCAAGAGACCCAGTACTTC.

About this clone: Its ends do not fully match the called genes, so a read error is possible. The CDR3 sequence: CASSFAGGLGDEQLF. The CDR3 nucleotides read TGTGCCAGCAGCTTTGCAGGGGGTTTGGGGGATGAGCAGCTCTTC. The V and J genes are TRBV11-3 and TRBJ2-1, with TRBD1 matching over 7 bases. This CDR3 has 15 residues. Germline V gene data show CDR1 as SGHNT and CDR2 as YENEEA. The full variable domain, its missing parts supplied by reference TRBV11-3 and TRBJ2-1, is EAGVVQSPRYKIIEKKQPVAFWCNPISGHNTLYWYLQNLGQGPELLIRYENEEAVDDSQLPKDRFSAERLKGVDSTLKIQPAELGDSAVYLCASSFAGGLGDEQLFGPGTRLTVL.

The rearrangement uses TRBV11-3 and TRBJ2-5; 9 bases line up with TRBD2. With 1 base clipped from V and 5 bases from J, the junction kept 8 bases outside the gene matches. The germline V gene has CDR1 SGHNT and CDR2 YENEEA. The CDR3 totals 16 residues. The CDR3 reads CASSLGLAGVKETQYF. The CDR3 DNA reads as TGTGCCAGCAGCTTAGGTTTAGCGGGAGTAAAGGAGACCCAGTACTTC.

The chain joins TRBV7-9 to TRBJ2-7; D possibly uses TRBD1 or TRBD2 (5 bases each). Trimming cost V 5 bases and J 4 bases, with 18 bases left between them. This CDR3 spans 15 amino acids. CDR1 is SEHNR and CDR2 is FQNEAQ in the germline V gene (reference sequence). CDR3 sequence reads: CASSPWDLVTYEQYF. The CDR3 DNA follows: TGTGCCAGCAGCCCTTGGGACCTGGTGACTTACGAGCAGTACTTC.

This CDR3 is CASRAPGQGDYQPQHF. The CDR3, as DNA: TGTGCCAGTAGGGCGCCGGGACAGGGGGATTACCAGCCCCAGCATTTT. The chain links TRBV19 to TRBJ1-5; 11 nucleotides match TRBD1. The trim removed 6 bases at V and 7 bases at J, leaving 11 bases unmatched. The germline V gene has CDR1 LNHDA and CDR2 SQIVND (reference sequence). The CDR3 spans 16 residues.

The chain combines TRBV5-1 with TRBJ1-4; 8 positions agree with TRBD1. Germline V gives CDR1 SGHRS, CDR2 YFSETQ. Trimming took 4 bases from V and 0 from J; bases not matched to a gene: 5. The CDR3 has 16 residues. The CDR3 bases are TGCGCCAGCAGCCTAGGACAGGGCCCAACTAATGAAAAACTGTTTTTT. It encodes CASSLGQGPTNEKLFF.

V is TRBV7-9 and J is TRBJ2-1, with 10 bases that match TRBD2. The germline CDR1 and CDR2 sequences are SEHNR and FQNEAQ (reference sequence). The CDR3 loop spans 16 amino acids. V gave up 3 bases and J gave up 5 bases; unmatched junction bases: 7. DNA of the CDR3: TGTGCCAGCAGCTTGAGGACTAGCGGAGTAGACAATGAGCAGTTCTTC. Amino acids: CASSLRTSGVDNEQFF.

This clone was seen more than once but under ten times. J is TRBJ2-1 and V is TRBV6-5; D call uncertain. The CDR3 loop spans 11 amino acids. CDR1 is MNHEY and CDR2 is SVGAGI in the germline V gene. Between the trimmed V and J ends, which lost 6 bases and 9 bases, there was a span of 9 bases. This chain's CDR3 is CASSVASEQFF. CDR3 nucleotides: TGTGCCAGCAGCGTGGCAAGTGAGCAGTTCTTC.

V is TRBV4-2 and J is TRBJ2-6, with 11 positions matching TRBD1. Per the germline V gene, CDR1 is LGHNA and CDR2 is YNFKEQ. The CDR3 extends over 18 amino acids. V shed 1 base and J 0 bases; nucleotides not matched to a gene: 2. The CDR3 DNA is TGTGCCAGCAGCCAAGTCGGACAGGGGGCCTCTGGGGCCAACGTCCTGACTTTC. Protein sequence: CASSQVGQGASGANVLTF.

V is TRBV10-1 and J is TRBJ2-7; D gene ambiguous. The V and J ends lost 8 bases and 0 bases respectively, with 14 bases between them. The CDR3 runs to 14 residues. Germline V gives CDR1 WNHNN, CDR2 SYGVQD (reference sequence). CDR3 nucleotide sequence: TGCGCCAGCCTACGAGGTCAAGGCTCCTACGAGCAGTACTTC. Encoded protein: CASLRGQGSYEQYF.